Presented here are 14 T cell receptor beta chains from one specimen sequenced in a study of type 1 and type 2 diabetes patients. The PCR template was genomic DNA. The TCR beta CDR3 region was amplified using 30 forward and 13 reverse primers. TCRdb re-derived calls from the multiplex PCR reads in MiXCR, one entry per CDR3 protein. The profile shows about 270,000 distinct CDR3 sequences, around 47% of them singletons. Input material: peripheral blood mononuclear cells (PBMCs). The receptors originated from a man aged 18 to 30 with type 2 diabetes.

The V call is TRBV4-1, the J call TRBJ2-5, with D possibly matching TRBD2 (7 bases). The V gene lost 4 bases and the J gene lost 3 bases, with 12 bases spanning the gap. The CDR3 sequence is 14 residues long. The V gene's germline CDR1 is MGHRA and CDR2 YSYEKL. In nucleotides, the CDR3 is TGCGCCAGCAGCCCGAGGGGGAGGGAAGAGACCCAGTACTTC. This translates into CASSPRGREETQYF.

The CDR3 protein is CASRTNSNQPQHF. Here the CDR3 DNA reads TGTGCCAGCAGGACAAATAGCAATCAGCCCCAGCATTTT. The V and J genes are TRBV7-2 and TRBJ1-5; unclear D gene. CDR3 length equals 13 residues. The V end was cut by 6 bases, the J end by 0 bases, with 6 bases between. The germline V gene encodes CDR1 SGHTA and CDR2 FQGNSA. Combining the CDR3 with reference TRBV7-2 and TRBJ1-5 gives the whole variable domain GAGVSQSPSNKVTEKGKDVELRCDPISGHTALYWYRQSLGQGLEFLIYFQGNSAPDKSGLPSDRFSAERTGGSVSTLTIQRTQQEDSAVYLCASRTNSNQPQHFGDGTRLSIL.

The rearrangement links TRBV7-8 to TRBJ2-5; TRBD1 aligns across 7 bases. This CDR3 spans 14 amino acids. Germline assignment: CDR1 SGHVS and CDR2 FQNEAQ. After removal of 4 bases from V and 2 bases from J, the junction contained 4 bases not matched to a gene. CDR3 amino acids: CASSYWDRQETQYF. The CDR3 coding sequence is TGTGCCAGCAGCTATTGGGACAGACAAGAGACCCAGTACTTC.

This clonotype came up many times. V usage is TRBV10-3 and J usage is TRBJ1-2; no firm D call. Germline values: CDR1 ENHRY, CDR2 SYGVKD. The CDR3 contains 14 residues. V lost 7 bases, J lost 6 bases, and 18 bases lay in between. This CDR3 reads CAINPAGPRHGYTF. DNA of the CDR3: TGTGCCATCAACCCGGCGGGTCCGAGACATGGCTACACCTTC.

This rearrangement joins TRBV13 to TRBJ1-4, with 9 bases identical to TRBD1. This CDR3 spans 16 amino acids. Germline-derived CDR1 and CDR2 are PRHDT and FYEKMQ (reference sequence). Trimming removed 5 bases from V and 3 bases from J; junction bases left unmatched: 7. The CDR3 region has the DNA TGTGCCAGCAGCGCCGGGACAGGGAGGGCTAATGAAAAACTGTTTTTT. This encodes CASSAGTGRANEKLFF.

The chain joins TRBV7-6 to TRBJ1-4; D is possibly TRBD1 (6 bases). The CDR3 totals 17 residues. The germline V gene encodes CDR1 SGHVS and CDR2 FNYEAQ. Trimming took 4 bases from V and 2 from J, leaving 17 bases between them. The CDR3 region is CASSSRGGQLTNEKLFF. CDR3 in DNA: TGTGCCAGCAGCTCCAGGGGAGGGCAACTGACTAATGAAAAACTGTTTTTT.

This clonotype was seen only a few times. J is TRBJ1-4 and V is TRBV30; TRBD1 agrees at 7 bases. Germline CDR1 reads GTSNPN; CDR2 reads SVGIG (reference sequence). V shed 2 bases and J 3 bases; nucleotides not matched to a gene: 3. The CDR3 runs 14 residues. In nucleotides, the CDR3 is TGTGCCTGGAGTCCCGGGACAGCTAATGAAAAACTGTTTTTT. It is translated as CAWSPGTANEKLFF.

The rearrangement uses TRBV4-3 and TRBJ1-4; D perhaps matches TRBD1 (5 bases). Germline lookup yields CDR1 LGHNA and CDR2 YSLEER. The CDR3 is 15 residues long. V gave up 0 bases and J gave up 8 bases, with 13 bases separating them. CDR3 sequence reads: CASSQDIRVGEKLFF. CDR3 bases: TGCGCCAGCAGCCAAGATATCAGGGTCGGGGAAAAACTGTTTTTT.

The V and J genes are TRBV20-1 and TRBJ2-3; 11 nucleotides line up with TRBD2. Germline CDR1 is DFQATT and CDR2 is SNEGSKA (reference sequence). The CDR3 extends over 13 amino acids. This CDR3 is CRSSGGSTDTQYF. CDR3 bases: TGCAGATCTAGCGGGGGGAGCACAGATACGCAGTATTTT.

The V call is TRBV7-6, the J call TRBJ1-4, with D unclear. This CDR3 is built from 16 residues. V lost 5 bases and J lost 7, with 20 bases in between. Germline CDR1 is SGHVS and CDR2 is FNYEAQ. CDR3 sequence (DNA): TGTGCCAGCAGCCTTGGAGTCAGTATCCAGAGTGAAAAACTGTTTTTT. Translating gives CASSLGVSIQSEKLFF.

The chain has TRBV5-1 and TRBJ2-7; D call uncertain. V lost 1 base and J lost 5, with 7 bases in between. CDR3 length equals 12 residues. Germline values: CDR1 SGHRS, CDR2 YFSETQ. CDR3 region: CASSLYIHEQYF. For the CDR3, the DNA is TGCGCCAGCAGCTTGTACATCCACGAGCAGTACTTC.

This clonotype was found many times. V and J are TRBV19 and TRBJ1-2; D call uncertain. The CDR3 runs 12 residues. Trimming pared 6 bases from V and 1 base from J, leaving 6 bases between. The germline V gene encodes CDR1 LNHDA and CDR2 SQIVND (reference sequence). Here the CDR3 reads CASSSNNYGYTF. The DNA of the CDR3 is TGTGCCAGTAGCTCGAATAACTATGGCTACACCTTC. The whole variable domain, filled in from reference TRBV19 and TRBJ1-2, reads DGGITQSPKYLFRKEGQNVTLSCEQNLNHDAMYWYRQDPGQGLRLIYYSQIVNDFQKGDIAEGYSVSREKKESFPLTVTSAQKNPTAFYLCASSSNNYGYTFGSGTRLTVV.

The DNA of the CDR3 is TGTGCCTGGAGTGTACTTGAGGAGCAGTTCTTC. Translated, it gives CAWSVLEEQFF. The chain uses TRBV30 and TRBJ2-1, with D uncertain. Per germline, CDR1 GTSNPN and CDR2 SVGIG (reference sequence). V gave up 0 bases and J gave up 10 bases, with 7 bases separating them. The CDR3 runs to 11 residues.

The rearrangement links TRBV7-8 to TRBJ2-7; D is unclear. The J call is in doubt because the DNA end fits TRBJ2-1 better. This CDR3 is 12 amino acids long. Germline lookup yields CDR1 SGHVS and CDR2 FQNEAQ. This chain's CDR3 is CASSLDRLAQFF. CDR3 nucleotide sequence: TGTGCCAGCAGCTTAGATAGGTTGGCCCAGTTCTTC.